Below are 3 T cell receptor beta chains sequenced from a single sample in a study of human T cells and chemical hapten exposure. Time point of the sample: pre-sensitization, week 0. Regarding treatment: therapeutic diphenylcyclopropenone sensitization with weekly scalp DPC. TCRdb reprocessed the RACE reads with MiXCR, giving one entry per CDR3 protein. The sample lists tens of thousands of distinct CDR3 sequences; roughly 6.7% were seen once. Material: whole blood, obtained in connection with sensitization to the hapten diphenylcyclopropenone (DPC). The origin of the receptors is a woman in her twenties or thirties with alopecia areata. Some clones in this sample may be carry-over from other donors' samples.

The chain combines TRBV5-1 with TRBJ1-1, with TRBD1 matching 7 bases. The CDR3 is made up of 14 amino acids. After removal of 4 bases from V and 9 bases from J, the junction contained 12 bases not matched to a gene. Germline V gene lookup returns CDR1 SGHRS and CDR2 YFSETQ. CDR3 residues: CASSHRQGRNQAFF. DNA for the CDR3: TGCGCCAGCAGCCACCGACAGGGACGCAACCAAGCTTTCTTT.

This clonotype was found many times. CDR3 protein: CASSLWKTQETQYF. For the CDR3, the DNA is TGCGCCAGCAGCTTGTGGAAGACACAAGAGACCCAGTACTTC. This sequence joins TRBV5-1 and TRBJ2-5; D unclear. The CDR3 totals 14 residues. The V gene lost 1 base and the J gene lost 2 bases, with 9 bases spanning the gap. Germline CDR1 is SGHRS and CDR2 is YFSETQ.

The chain links TRBV3-1 to TRBJ2-1; D possibly corresponds to TRBD2 (6 bases). This CDR3 comprises 15 residues. Germline-derived CDR1 and CDR2 are LGHDT and YNNKEL (reference sequence). Trimming took off 4 bases at V and 5 bases at J, with 15 bases between the two ends. The CDR3 loop is CASSPVARGNNEQFF. The CDR3 bases are TGTGCCAGCAGCCCAGTTGCGCGGGGAAACAATGAGCAGTTCTTC.